These 14 T cell receptor beta chains share one sample of origin, sequenced in a study of cytomegalovirus exposure and HLA in healthy donors. The PCR contained 60 Vbeta and 13 Jbeta primers. Sequencing used immunoSEQ multiplex PCR; TCRdb keeps in-frame clones, though not all of them. The sample totals 70,000 to 100,000 clones. Source material: PBMCs. The source of these receptors is a girl aged 10-17 years in good health and CMV-seropositive.

The chain combines TRBV6-4 with TRBJ1-2; 7 bases align to TRBD1. Germline assignment: CDR1 MRHNA and CDR2 SNTAGT. V shed 3 bases, J shed 8 bases, and the junction held 3 bases outside the gene matches. The CDR3 spans 12 residues. The CDR3 DNA reads TGTGCCAGCAGTGATGGGACAGCGGGCTACACCTTC. Translated: CASSDGTAGYTF.

The chain links TRBV4-1 to TRBJ2-1, with 8 bases matching TRBD2. This CDR3 is 16 amino acids long. The J segment lost 0 bases and the V segment lost 4 bases, leaving 5 bases of the junction unmatched. Germline assignment: CDR1 MGHRA and CDR2 YSYEKL. The CDR3 sequence: CASSRSGTSSYNEQFF. In DNA form, the CDR3 reads TGCGCCAGCAGCCGCTCCGGGACTAGCTCCTACAATGAGCAGTTCTTC.

The V call is TRBV11-2, the J call TRBJ1-2; D not certain. Germline V gene lookup returns CDR1 SGHAT and CDR2 FQNNGV. The CDR3 is made up of 14 amino acids. Trimming stripped 4 bases from V and 0 bases from J, with 9 bases between. The CDR3 bases are TGTGCCAGCAGCTCGGGTCCAGCTAACTATGGCTACACCTTC. It codes for CASSSGPANYGYTF.

The V call is TRBV6-1, the J call TRBJ1-1, with D hard to call. The germline gives CDR1 MNHNS, CDR2 SASEGT. The CDR3 has 14 amino acids. V was trimmed by 4 bases and J by 0 bases, leaving 9 bases between them. CDR3: CASSGGGMNTEAFF. The CDR3 DNA reads as TGTGCCAGCAGTGGCGGCGGGATGAACACTGAAGCTTTCTTT.

The chain recombines TRBV18 with TRBJ2-2, with 8 bases identical to TRBD2. This CDR3 spans 17 amino acids. J was trimmed by 6 bases and V by 3 bases; bases with no gene match: 12. Germline assignment: CDR1 KGHSH and CDR2 LQKENI. CDR3 DNA sequence: TGTGCCAGCTCACCCACAGCGGGGGATGCCAAACCCGGGGAGCTGTTTTTT. Translation gives CASSPTAGDAKPGELFF.

The chain has TRBV9 and TRBJ2-3; 11 bases are a match to TRBD2. The CDR3 covers 15 residues. With 5 bases clipped from V and 3 bases from J, the junction kept 5 bases outside the gene matches. Germline lookup yields CDR1 SGDLS and CDR2 YYNGEE. In nucleotides, the CDR3 is TGTGCCAGCAGTAGCGGGGGGGCGTGGACAGATACGCAGTATTTT. This sequence encodes CASSSGGAWTDTQYF.

A word on this clone: One end of the junction fails to match germline, which may point to a read error. Other DNA sequences in this sample translate to the same CDR3. The chain employs TRBV30 and TRBJ1-6, with 8 bases that match TRBD1. The CDR3 consists of 16 residues. CDR1 is GTSNPN, CDR2 SVGIG, per germline (reference sequence). CDR3 DNA sequence: TGTGCCTGGAGTGTTCAGGGGGCGCCCCGTAATTCACCCCTACACTTT. As protein: CAWSVQGAPRNSPLHF.

The rearrangement joins TRBV6-5 to TRBJ2-2, with D possibly being TRBD1 (5 bases). V was clipped by 0 bases and J by 4 bases, with 6 bases between them. This CDR3 is 14 amino acids long. The germline V gene has CDR1 MNHEY and CDR2 SVGAGI. The CDR3 is CASSYSQGTGELFF. CDR3 coding DNA: TGTGCCAGCAGTTACTCTCAGGGCACCGGGGAGCTGTTTTTT.

The rearrangement links TRBV10-3 to TRBJ2-7; maybe TRBD1 (6 bases). Germline V gives CDR1 ENHRY, CDR2 SYGVKD. The CDR3 runs 15 residues. V was trimmed by 4 bases and J by 3 bases, leaving 16 bases between them. The CDR3 is CAISGLTGNSYEQYF. The CDR3 DNA reads TGTGCCATCAGTGGCTTAACAGGGAACAGCTACGAGCAGTACTTC.

The CDR3: CASSQITGVPLNTGELFF. DNA of the CDR3: TGTGCCAGCAGCCAAATAACAGGCGTGCCCCTGAACACCGGGGAGCTGTTTTTT. The chain couples TRBV4-2 to TRBJ2-2, with D possibly being TRBD1 (5 bases). V lost 2 bases, J lost 1 base, and 17 bases lay in between. The V gene's germline CDR1 is LGHNA and CDR2 YNFKEQ. CDR3 length: 18 amino acids.

The chain has TRBV4-1 and TRBJ1-2; no clear D. Germline lookup yields CDR1 MGHRA and CDR2 YSYEKL. The length of the CDR3 is 13 residues. V lost 1 base, J lost 2 bases, and 5 bases lay in between. The CDR3 loop reads CASSQVKNYGYTF. DNA for the CDR3: TGCGCCAGCAGCCAAGTCAAAAACTATGGCTACACCTTC.

V gene TRBV4-1 combines with J gene TRBJ2-1, with 13 bases identical to TRBD2. This CDR3 comprises 18 residues. V dropped 0 bases and J dropped 6; count of bases not matched to a gene: 8. Germline V gene lookup returns CDR1 MGHRA and CDR2 YSYEKL. In DNA form, the CDR3 reads TGCGCCAGCAGCCAAGAACTAGCGGGGGGGCTGTCAATCAATGAGCAGTTCTTC. Amino acid sequence: CASSQELAGGLSINEQFF.

In nucleotides, the CDR3 is TGTGCCAGCAGGGATAGCGGGGGGGCTGTCTACGAGCAGTACTTC. Translated: CASRDSGGAVYEQYF. The J gene is TRBJ2-7, the V gene TRBV6-5; 11 positions match TRBD2. Per the germline V gene, CDR1 is MNHEY and CDR2 is SVGAGI. This CDR3 has 15 residues. Trimming removed 6 bases from V and 3 bases from J; junction bases left unmatched: 7.

The chain combines TRBV7-6 with TRBJ1-5; TRBD1 might be the D (6 bases). The CDR3 is made up of 13 amino acids. Germline values: CDR1 SGHVS, CDR2 FNYEAQ. V was shortened by 5 bases and J by 7 bases, with 12 bases between the two germline ends. Here the CDR3 DNA reads TGTGCCAGCAGCACCAGCCAGGGGCAGCCCCAGCATTTT. Its translation: CASSTSQGQPQHF.